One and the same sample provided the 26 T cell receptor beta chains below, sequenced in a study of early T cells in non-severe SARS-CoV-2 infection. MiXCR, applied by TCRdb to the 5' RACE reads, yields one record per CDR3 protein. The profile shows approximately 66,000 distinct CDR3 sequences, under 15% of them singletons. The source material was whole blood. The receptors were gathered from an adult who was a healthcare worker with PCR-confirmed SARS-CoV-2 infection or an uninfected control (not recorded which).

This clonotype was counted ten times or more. The CDR3 loop reads CASSLGSSSYNEQFF. In nucleotides, the CDR3 is TGTGCCAGCAGCTTGGGCTCGAGCTCCTACAATGAGCAGTTCTTC. This chain uses TRBV7-2 with TRBJ2-1, with D unclear. CDR3 length equals 15 residues. Germline-derived CDR1 and CDR2 are SGHTA and FQGNSA. V lost 3 bases to trimming and J lost 0 bases, with 9 bases between them.

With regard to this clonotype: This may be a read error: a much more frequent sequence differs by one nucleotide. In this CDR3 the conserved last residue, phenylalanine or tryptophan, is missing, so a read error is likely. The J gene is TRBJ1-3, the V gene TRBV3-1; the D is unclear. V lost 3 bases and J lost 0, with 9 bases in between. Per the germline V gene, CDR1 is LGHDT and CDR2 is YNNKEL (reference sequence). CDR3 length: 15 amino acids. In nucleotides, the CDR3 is TGTGCCAGCAGCCAGGAGATTTTCTCTGGAAACACCATATATTAT. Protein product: CASSQEIFSGNTIYY.

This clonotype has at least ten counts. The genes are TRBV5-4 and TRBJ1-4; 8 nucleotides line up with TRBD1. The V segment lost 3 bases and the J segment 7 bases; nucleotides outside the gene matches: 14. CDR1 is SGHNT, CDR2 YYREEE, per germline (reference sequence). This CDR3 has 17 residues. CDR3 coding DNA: TGTGCCAGCAGCTCGCGACCCATTCAGGGGGCTGGTGAAAAACTGTTTTTT. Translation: CASSSRPIQGAGEKLFF.

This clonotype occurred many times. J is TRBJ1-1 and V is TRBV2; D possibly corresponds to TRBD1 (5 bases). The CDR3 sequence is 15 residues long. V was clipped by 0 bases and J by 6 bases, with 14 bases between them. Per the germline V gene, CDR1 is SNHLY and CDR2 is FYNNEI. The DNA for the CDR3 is TGTGCCAGCAGTGAAGCGTTTGTAGGGGTGGCTGAAGCTTTCTTT. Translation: CASSEAFVGVAEAFF.

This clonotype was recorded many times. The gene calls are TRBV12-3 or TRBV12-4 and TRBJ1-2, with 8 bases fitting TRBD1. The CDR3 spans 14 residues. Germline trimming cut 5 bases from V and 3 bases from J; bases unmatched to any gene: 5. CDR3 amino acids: CASSPDRDDYGYTF. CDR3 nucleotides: TGTGCCAGCAGTCCGGACAGGGACGACTATGGCTACACCTTC.

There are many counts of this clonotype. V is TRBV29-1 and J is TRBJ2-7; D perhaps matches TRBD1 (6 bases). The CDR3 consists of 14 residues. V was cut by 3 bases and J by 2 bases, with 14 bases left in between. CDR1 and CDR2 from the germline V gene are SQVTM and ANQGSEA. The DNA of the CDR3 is TGCAGCGTTGACTCCGGGACAAGGACCTACGAGCAGTACTTC. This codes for CSVDSGTRTYEQYF.

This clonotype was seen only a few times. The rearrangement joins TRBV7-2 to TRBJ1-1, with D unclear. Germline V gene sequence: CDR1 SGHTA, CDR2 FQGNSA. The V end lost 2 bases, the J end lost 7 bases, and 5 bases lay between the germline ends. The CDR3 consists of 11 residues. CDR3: CASSLWIEAFF. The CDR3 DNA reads TGTGCCAGCAGCTTATGGATTGAAGCTTTCTTT.

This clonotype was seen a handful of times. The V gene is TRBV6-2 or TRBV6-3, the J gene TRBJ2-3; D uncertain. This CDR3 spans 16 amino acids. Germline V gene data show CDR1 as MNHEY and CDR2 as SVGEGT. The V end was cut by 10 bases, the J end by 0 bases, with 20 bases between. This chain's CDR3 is CATCPRYLGSTDTQYF. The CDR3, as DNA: TGTGCCACGTGCCCCCGGTATCTGGGGAGCACAGATACGCAGTATTTT.

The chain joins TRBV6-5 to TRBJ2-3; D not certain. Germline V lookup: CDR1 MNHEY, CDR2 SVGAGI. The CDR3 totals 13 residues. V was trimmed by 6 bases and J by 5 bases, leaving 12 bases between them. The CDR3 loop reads CASSTKTGDTQYF. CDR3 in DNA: TGTGCCAGCAGCACAAAAACGGGAGATACGCAGTATTTT.

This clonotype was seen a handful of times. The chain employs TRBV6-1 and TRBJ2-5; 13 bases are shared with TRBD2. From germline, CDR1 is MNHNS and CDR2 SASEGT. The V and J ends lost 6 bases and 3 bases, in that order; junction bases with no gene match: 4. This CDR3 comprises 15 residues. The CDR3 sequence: CASRPGTSGKETQYF. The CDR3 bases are TGTGCCAGCAGGCCCGGGACTAGCGGGAAAGAGACCCAGTACTTC.

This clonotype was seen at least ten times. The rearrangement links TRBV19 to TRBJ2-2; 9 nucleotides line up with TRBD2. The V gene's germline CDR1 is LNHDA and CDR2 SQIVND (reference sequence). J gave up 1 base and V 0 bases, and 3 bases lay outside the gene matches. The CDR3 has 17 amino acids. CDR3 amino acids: CASSIDLLAGNTGELFF. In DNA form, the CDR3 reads TGTGCCAGTAGTATAGATCTACTAGCGGGGAACACCGGGGAGCTGTTTTTT.

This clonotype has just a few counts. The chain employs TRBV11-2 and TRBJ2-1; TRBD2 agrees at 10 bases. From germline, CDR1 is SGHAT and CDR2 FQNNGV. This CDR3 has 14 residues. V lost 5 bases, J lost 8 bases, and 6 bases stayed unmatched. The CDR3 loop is CASSEASGGYEQFF. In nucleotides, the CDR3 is TGTGCCAGCAGCGAGGCTAGCGGGGGTTATGAGCAGTTCTTC.

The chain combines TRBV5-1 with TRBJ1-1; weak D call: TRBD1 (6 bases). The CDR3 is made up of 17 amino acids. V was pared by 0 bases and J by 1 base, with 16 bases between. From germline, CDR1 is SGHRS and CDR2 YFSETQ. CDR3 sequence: CASSLARGGQGNTEAFF. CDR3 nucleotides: TGCGCCAGCAGCTTGGCCCGGGGGGGCCAAGGGAACACTGAAGCTTTCTTT.

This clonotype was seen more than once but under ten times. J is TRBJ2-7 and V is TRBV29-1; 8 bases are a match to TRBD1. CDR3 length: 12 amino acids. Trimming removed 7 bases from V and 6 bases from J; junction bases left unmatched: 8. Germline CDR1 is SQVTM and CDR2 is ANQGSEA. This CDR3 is CSGGQGSSEQYF. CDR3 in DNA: TGCAGCGGCGGACAGGGAAGTAGCGAGCAGTACTTC.

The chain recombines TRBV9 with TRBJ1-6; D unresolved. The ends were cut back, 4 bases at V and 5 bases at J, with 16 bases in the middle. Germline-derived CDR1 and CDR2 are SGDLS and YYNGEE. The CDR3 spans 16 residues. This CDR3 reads CASSPTKVRDNSPLHF. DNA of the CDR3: TGTGCCAGCAGCCCAACTAAGGTCCGGGATAATTCACCCCTCCACTTT.

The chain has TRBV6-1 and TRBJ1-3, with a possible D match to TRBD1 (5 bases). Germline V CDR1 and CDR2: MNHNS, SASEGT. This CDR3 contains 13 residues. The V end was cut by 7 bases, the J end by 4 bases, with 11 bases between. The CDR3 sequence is CASTGQGGNTIYF. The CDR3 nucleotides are TGTGCCAGCACCGGACAAGGGGGAAACACCATATATTTT.

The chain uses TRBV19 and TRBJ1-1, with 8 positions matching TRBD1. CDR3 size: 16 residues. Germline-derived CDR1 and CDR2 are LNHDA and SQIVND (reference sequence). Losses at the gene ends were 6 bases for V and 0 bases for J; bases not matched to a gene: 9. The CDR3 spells CASREGTGLMNTEAFF. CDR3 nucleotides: TGTGCCAGTAGGGAAGGGACAGGCCTGATGAACACTGAAGCTTTCTTT.

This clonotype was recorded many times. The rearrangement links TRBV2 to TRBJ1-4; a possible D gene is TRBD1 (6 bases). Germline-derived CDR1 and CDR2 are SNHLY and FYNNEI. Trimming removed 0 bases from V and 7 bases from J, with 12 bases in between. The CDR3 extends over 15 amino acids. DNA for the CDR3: TGTGCCAGCAGTGAAGCGCTGGGGGGCTTTGAAAAACTGTTTTTT. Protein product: CASSEALGGFEKLFF.

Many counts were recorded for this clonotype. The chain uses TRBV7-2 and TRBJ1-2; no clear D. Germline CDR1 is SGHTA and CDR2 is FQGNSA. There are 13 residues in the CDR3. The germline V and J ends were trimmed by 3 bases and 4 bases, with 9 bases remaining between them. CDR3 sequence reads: CASSFDDIYGYTF. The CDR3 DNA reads TGTGCCAGCAGCTTCGACGACATCTATGGCTACACCTTC.

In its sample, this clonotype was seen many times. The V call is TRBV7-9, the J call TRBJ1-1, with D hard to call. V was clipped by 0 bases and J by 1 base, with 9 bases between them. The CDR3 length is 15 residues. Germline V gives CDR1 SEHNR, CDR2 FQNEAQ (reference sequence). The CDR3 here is CASSLAGSQNTEAFF. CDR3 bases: TGTGCCAGCAGCTTAGCGGGCAGCCAGAACACTGAAGCTTTCTTT.

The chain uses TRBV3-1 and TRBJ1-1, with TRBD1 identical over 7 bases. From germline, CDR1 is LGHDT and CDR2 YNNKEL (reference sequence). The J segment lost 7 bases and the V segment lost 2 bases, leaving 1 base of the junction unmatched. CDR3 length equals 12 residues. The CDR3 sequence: CASSQWDSEAFF. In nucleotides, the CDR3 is TGTGCCAGCAGCCAATGGGACAGTGAAGCTTTCTTT.

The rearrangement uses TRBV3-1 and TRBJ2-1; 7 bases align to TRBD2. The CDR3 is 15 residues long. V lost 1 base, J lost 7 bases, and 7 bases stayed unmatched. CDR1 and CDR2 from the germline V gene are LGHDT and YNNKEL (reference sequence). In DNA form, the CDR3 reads TGTGCCAGCAGCCAAGGGTGGAGCGGGACGAATGAGCAGTTCTTC. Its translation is CASSQGWSGTNEQFF.

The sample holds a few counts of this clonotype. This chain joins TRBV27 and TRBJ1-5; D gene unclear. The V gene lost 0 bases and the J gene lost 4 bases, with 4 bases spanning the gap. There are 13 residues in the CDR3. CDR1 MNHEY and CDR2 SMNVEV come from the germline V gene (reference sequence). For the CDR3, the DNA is TGTGCCAGCAGTTTATCAGCGAATCAGCCCCAGCATTTT. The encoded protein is CASSLSANQPQHF.

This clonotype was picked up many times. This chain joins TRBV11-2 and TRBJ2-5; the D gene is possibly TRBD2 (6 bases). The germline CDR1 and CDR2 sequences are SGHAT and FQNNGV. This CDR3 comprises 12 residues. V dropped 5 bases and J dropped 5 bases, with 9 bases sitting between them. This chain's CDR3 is CASSRGGETQYF. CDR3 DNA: TGTGCCAGCAGCCGCGGAGGGGAGACCCAGTACTTC.

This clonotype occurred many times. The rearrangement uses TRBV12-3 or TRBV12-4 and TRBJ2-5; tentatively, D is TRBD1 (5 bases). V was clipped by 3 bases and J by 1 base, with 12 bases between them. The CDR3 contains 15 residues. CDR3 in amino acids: CASSLGQGVQETQYF. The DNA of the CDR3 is TGTGCCAGCAGTTTGGGGCAGGGCGTCCAAGAGACCCAGTACTTC.

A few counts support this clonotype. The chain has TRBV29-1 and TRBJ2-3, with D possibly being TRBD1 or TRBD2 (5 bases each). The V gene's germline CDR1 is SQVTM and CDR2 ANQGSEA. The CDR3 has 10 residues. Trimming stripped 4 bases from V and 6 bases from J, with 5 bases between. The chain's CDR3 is CSVGGDTQYF. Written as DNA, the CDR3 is TGCAGCGTTGGGGGGGATACGCAGTATTTT.